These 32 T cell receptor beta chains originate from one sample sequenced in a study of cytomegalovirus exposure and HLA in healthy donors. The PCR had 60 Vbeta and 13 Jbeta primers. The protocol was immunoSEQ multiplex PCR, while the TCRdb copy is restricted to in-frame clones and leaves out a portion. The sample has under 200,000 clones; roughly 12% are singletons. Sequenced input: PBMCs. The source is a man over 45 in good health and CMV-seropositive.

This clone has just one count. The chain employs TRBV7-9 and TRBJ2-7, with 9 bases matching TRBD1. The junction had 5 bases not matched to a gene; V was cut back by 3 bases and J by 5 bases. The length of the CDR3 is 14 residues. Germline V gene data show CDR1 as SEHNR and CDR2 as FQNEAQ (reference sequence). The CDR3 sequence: CASSFGTGYNEQYF. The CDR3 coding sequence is TGTGCCAGCAGCTTCGGGACAGGGTACAACGAGCAGTACTTC.

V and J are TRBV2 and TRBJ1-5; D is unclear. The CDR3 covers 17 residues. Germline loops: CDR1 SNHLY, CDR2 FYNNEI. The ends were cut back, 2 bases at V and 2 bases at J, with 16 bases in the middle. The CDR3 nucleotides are TGTGCCAGCAGTGAACCCCTGAGGCGGACTCGCAATCAGCCCCAGCATTTT. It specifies CASSEPLRRTRNQPQHF.

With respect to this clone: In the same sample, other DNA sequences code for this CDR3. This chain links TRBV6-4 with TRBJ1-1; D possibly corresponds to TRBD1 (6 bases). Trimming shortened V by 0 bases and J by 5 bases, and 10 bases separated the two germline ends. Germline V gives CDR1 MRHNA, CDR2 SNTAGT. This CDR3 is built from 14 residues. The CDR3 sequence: CASSDSSRGTEAFF. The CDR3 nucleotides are TGTGCCAGCAGTGACTCGAGCAGGGGAACTGAAGCTTTCTTT.

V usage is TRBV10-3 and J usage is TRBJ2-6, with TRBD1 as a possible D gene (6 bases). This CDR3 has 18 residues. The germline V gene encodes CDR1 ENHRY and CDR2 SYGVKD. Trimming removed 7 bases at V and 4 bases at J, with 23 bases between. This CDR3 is CAITEGVGGAAGANVLTF. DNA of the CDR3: TGTGCCATCACCGAGGGGGTTGGGGGAGCGGCCGGGGCCAACGTCCTGACTTTC.

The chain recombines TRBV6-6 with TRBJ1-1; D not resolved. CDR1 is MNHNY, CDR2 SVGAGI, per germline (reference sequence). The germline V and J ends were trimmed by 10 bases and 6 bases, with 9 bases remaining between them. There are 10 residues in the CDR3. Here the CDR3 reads CATSRAEAFF. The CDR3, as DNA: TGTGCCACCTCGAGGGCTGAAGCTTTCTTT.

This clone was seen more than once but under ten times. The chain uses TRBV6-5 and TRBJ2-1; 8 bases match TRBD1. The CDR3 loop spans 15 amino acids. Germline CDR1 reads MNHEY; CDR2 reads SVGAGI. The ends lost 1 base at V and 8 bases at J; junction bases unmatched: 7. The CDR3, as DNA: TGTGCCAGCAGTTACTACGGACAGGGCAAGGATGAGCAGTTCTTC. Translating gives CASSYYGQGKDEQFF.

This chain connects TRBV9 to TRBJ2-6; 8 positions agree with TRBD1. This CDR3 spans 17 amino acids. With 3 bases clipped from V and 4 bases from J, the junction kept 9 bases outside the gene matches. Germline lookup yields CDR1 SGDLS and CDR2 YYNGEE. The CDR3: CASSAYSRGQGANVLTF. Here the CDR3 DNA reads TGTGCCAGCAGCGCATACTCCAGGGGGCAGGGGGCCAACGTCCTGACTTTC.

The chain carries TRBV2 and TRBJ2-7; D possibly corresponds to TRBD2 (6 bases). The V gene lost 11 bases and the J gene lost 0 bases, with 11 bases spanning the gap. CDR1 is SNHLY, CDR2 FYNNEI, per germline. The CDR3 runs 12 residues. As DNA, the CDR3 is TGTGCCGTTCGCGGGGTCTCCTACGAGCAGTACTTC. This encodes CAVRGVSYEQYF.

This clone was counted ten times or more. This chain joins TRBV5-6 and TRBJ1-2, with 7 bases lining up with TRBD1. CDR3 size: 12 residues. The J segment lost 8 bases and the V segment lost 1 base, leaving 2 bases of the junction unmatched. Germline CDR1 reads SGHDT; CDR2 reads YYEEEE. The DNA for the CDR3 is TGTGCCAGCAGCTTGACAGGGGTGGGCTACACCTTC. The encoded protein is CASSLTGVGYTF.

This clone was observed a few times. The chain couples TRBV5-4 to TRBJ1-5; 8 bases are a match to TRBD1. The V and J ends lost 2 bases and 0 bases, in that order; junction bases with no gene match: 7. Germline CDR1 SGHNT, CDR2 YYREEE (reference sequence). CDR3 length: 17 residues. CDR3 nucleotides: TGTGCCAGCAGCTTTTGGGCAGGGGGCTATAGCAATCAGCCCCAGCATTTT. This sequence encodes CASSFWAGGYSNQPQHF. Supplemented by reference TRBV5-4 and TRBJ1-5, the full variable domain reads ETGVTQSPTHLIKTRGQQVTLRCSSQSGHNTVSWYQQALGQGPQFIFQYYREEENGRGNFPPRFSGLQFPNYSSELNVNALELDDSALYLCASSFWAGGYSNQPQHFGDGTRLSIL.

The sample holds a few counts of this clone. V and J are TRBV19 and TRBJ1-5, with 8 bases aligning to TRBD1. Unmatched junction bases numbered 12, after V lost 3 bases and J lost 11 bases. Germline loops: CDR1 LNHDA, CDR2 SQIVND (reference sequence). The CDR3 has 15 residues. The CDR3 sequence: CASSIGQGRQGSQHF. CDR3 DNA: TGTGCCAGTAGTATCGGACAGGGACGACAAGGGTCCCAGCATTTT. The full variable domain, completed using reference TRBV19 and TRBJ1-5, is DGGITQSPKYLFRKEGQNVTLSCEQNLNHDAMYWYRQDPGQGLRLIYYSQIVNDFQKGDIAEGYSVSREKKESFPLTVTSAQKNPTAFYLCASSIGQGRQGSQHFGDGTRLSIL.

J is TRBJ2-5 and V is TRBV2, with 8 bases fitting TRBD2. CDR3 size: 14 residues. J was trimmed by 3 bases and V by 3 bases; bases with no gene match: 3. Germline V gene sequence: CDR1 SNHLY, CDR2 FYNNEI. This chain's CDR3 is CASSDGGGKETQYF. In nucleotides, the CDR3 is TGTGCCAGCAGTGACGGGGGGGGAAAAGAGACCCAGTACTTC.

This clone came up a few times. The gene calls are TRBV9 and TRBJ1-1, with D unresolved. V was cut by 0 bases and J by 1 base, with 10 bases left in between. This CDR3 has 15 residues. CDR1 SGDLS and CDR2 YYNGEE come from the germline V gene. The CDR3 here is CASSVESVPNTEAFF. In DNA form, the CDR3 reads TGTGCCAGCAGCGTAGAGTCAGTCCCGAACACTGAAGCTTTCTTT. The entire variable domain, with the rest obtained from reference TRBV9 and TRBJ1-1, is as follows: DSGVTQTPKHLITATGQRVTLRCSPRSGDLSVYWYQQSLDQGLQFLIQYYNGEERAKGNILERFSAQQFPDLHSELNLSSLELGDSALYFCASSVESVPNTEAFFGQGTRLTVV.

CDR3 nucleotides: TGTGCCAGCAGCGCGAGGGGGCGAGGGGAAAAACTGTTTTTT. Protein product: CASSARGRGEKLFF. This sequence joins TRBV6-6 and TRBJ1-4; 7 bases match TRBD1. With 6 bases clipped from V and 8 bases from J, the junction kept 9 bases outside the gene matches. This CDR3 is built from 14 residues. The germline V gene encodes CDR1 MNHNY and CDR2 SVGAGI (reference sequence).

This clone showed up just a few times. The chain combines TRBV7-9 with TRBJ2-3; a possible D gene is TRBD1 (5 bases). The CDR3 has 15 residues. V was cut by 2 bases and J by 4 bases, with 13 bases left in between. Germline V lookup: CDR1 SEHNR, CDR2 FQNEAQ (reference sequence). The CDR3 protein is CASSLRGRVPDTQYF. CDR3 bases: TGTGCCAGCAGCTTACGTGGCAGGGTCCCAGATACGCAGTATTTT. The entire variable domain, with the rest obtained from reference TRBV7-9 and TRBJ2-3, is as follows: DTGVSQNPRHKITKRGQNVTFRCDPISEHNRLYWYRQTLGQGPEFLTYFQNEAQLEKSRLLSDRFSAERPKGSFSTLEIQRTEQGDSAMYLCASSLRGRVPDTQYFGPGTRLTVL.

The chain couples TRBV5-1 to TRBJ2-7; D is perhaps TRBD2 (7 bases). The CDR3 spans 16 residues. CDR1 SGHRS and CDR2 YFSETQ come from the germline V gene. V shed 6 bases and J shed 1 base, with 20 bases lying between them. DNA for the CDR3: TGCGCCAGCACGGTGGGGGGGCTAGCTGGTTCCTACGAGCAGTACTTC. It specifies CASTVGGLAGSYEQYF.

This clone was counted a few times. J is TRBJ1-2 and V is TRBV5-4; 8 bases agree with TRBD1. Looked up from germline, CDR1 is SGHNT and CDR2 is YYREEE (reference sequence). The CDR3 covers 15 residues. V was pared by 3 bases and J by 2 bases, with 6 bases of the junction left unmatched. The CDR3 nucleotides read TGTGCCAGCAGCTCGGCAGGGACAGGAAACTATGGCTACACCTTC. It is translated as CASSSAGTGNYGYTF. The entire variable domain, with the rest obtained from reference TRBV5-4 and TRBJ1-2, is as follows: ETGVTQSPTHLIKTRGQQVTLRCSSQSGHNTVSWYQQALGQGPQFIFQYYREEENGRGNFPPRFSGLQFPNYSSELNVNALELDDSALYLCASSSAGTGNYGYTFGSGTRLTVV.

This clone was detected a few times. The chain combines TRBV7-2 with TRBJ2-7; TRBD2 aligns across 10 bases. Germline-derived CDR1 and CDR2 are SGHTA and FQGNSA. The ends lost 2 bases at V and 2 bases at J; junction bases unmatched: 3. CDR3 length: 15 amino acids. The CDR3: CASSLLSGGAYEQYV. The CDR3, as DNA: TGTGCCAGCAGCTTACTAAGCGGGGGGGCCTACGAGCAGTACGTC.

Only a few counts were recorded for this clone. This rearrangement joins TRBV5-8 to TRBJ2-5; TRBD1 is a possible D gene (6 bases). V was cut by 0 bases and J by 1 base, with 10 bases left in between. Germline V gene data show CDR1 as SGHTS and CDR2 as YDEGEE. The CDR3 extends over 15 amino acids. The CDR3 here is CASSLEGRGQETQYF. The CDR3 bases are TGTGCCAGCAGCTTGGAGGGCAGGGGCCAAGAGACCCAGTACTTC.

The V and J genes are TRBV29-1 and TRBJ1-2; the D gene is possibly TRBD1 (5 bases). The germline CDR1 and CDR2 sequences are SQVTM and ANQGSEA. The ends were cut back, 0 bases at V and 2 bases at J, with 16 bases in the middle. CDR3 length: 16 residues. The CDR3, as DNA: TGCAGCGTTGAAGATCTCGGGGGACCTAAGAACTATGGCTACACCTTC. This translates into CSVEDLGGPKNYGYTF.

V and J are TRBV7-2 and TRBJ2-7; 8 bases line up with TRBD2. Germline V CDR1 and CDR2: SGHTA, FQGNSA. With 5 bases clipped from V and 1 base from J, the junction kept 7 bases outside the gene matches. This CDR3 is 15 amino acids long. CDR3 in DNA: TGTGCCAGCAGCCGGGGCCTAGCGGGTTCCTACGAGCAGTACTTC. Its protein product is CASSRGLAGSYEQYF.

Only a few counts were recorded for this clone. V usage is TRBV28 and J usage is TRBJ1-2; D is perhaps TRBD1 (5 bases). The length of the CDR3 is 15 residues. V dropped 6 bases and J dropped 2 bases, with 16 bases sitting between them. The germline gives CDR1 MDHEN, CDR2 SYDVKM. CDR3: CASSLGLRTNYGYTF. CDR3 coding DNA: TGTGCCAGCAGCTTAGGGCTTAGGACAAACTATGGCTACACCTTC.

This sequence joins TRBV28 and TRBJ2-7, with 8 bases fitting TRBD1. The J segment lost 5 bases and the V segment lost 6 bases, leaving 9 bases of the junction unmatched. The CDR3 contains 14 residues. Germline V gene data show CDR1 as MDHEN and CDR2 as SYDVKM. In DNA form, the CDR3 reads TGTGCCAGCAGACCGACAGGGGTACGAAACGAGCAGTACGTC. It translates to CASRPTGVRNEQYV.

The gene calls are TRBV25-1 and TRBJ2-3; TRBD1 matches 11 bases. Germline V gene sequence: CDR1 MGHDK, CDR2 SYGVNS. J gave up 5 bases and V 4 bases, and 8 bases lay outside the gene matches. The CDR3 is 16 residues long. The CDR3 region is CASSGPGQGVRDTQYF. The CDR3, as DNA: TGTGCCAGCAGTGGACCGGGACAGGGGGTTCGAGATACGCAGTATTTT. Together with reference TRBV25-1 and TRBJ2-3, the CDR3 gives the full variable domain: EADIYQTPRYLVIGTGKKITLECSQTMGHDKMYWYQQDPGMELHLIHYSYGVNSTEKGDLSSESTVSRIRTEHFPLTLESARPSHTSQYLCASSGPGQGVRDTQYFGPGTRLTVL.

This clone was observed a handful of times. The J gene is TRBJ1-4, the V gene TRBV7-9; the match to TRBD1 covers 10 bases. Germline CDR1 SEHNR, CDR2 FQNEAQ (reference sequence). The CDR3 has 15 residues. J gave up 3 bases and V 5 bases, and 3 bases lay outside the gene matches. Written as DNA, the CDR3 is TGTGCCAGCAGCCTCGGACAGGGGGCTAATGAAAAACTGTTTTTT. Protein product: CASSLGQGANEKLFF. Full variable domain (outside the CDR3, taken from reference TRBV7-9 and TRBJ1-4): DTGVSQNPRHKITKRGQNVTFRCDPISEHNRLYWYRQTLGQGPEFLTYFQNEAQLEKSRLLSDRFSAERPKGSFSTLEIQRTEQGDSAMYLCASSLGQGANEKLFFGSGTQLSVL.

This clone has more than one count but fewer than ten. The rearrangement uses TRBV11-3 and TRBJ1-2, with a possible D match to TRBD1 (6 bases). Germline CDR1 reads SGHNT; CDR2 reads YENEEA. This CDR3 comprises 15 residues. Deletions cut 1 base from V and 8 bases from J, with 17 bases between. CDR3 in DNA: TGTGCCAGCAGCTTAGGCCCAGGGGTCTCTTGGGGCTACACCTTC. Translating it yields CASSLGPGVSWGYTF.

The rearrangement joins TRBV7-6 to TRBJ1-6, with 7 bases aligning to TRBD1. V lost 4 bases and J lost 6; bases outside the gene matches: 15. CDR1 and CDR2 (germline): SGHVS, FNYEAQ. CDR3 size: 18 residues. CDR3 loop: CASSSLLPGQKVNSPLHF. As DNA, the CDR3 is TGTGCCAGCAGCTCCCTGTTACCGGGACAGAAAGTTAATTCACCCCTCCACTTT.

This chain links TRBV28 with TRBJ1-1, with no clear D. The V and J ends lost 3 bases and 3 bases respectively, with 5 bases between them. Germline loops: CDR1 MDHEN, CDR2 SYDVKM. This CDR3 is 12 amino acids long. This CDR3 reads CASSFRDTEAFF. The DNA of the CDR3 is TGTGCCAGCAGTTTCCGGGACACTGAAGCTTTCTTT.

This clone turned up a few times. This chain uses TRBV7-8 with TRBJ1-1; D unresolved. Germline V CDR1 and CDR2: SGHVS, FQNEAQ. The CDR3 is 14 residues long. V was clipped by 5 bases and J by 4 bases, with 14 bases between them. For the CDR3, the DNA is TGTGCCAGCAGCATAAAGTCGGGGTCCACTGAAGCTTTCTTT. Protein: CASSIKSGSTEAFF. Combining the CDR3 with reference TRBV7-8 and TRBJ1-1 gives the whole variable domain GAGVSQSPRYKVAKRGQDVALRCDPISGHVSLFWYQQALGQGPEFLTYFQNEAQLDKSGLPSDRFFAERPEGSVSTLKIQRTQQEDSAVYLCASSIKSGSTEAFFGQGTRLTVV.

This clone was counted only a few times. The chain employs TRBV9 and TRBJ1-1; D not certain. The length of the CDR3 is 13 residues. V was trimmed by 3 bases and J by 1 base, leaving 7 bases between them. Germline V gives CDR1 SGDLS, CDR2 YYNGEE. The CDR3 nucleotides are TGTGCCAGCAGCGCAAACTCGAACACTGAAGCTTTCTTT. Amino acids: CASSANSNTEAFF.

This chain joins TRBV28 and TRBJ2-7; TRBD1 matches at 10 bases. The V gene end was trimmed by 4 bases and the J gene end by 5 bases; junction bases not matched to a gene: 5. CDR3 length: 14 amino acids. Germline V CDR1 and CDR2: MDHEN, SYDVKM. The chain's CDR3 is CASSSAGQGHEQYV. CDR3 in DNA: TGTGCCAGCAGTTCAGCGGGACAGGGGCACGAGCAGTACGTC.

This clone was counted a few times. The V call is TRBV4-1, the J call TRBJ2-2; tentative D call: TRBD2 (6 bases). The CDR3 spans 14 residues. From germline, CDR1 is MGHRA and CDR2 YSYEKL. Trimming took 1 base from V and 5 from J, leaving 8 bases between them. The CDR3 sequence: CASSQVGRTGELFF. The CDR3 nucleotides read TGCGCCAGCAGCCAAGTCGGGAGAACCGGGGAGCTGTTTTTT.